Shown below are 21 T cell receptor beta chains from a single sample sequenced in a study of beta chain bispecific antibodies for T cell cancers. The study, taken as a whole, reports: The leukemia cells, rather than normal T cells, gave most of the targeted TRBV signal.

TCRdb called the 5' RACE reads again in MiXCR, with one record for every CDR3 protein. The data show tens of thousands of distinct CDR3 sequences, under 3% seen once. These receptors are not linked to any known antigen. Expansion lasted 2 to 4 days, with either anti-CD3 antibody OKT3 or CD3/CD28 beads. Sequencing was done on a sample of healthy donor T cells cultured with leukemia cells. The receptor set was obtained from a human donor in good health. Some clones in this sample may be carry-over from other donors' samples.

This clonotype was recorded at least ten times. The gene calls are TRBV12-3 or TRBV12-4 and TRBJ2-2, with a tentative D call TRBD1 (6 bases). V was pared by 5 bases and J by 4 bases, with 8 bases between. This CDR3 is 13 amino acids long. For the CDR3, the DNA is TGTGCCAGCAGTACGACAGGCACCGGGGAGCTGTTTTTT. This translates into CASSTTGTGELFF.

This clonotype was seen ten or more times. The V call is TRBV19, the J call TRBJ2-7; TRBD1 matches at 8 bases. Germline V gene data show CDR1 as LNHDA and CDR2 as SQIVND (reference sequence). CDR3 length: 13 amino acids. Trimming cost V 9 bases and J 1 base; bases outside gene matches: 5. The CDR3 loop reads CASGQGRSYEQYF. The DNA for the CDR3 is TGTGCCAGCGGACAGGGCAGGTCCTACGAGCAGTACTTC.

This clonotype came up many times. This sequence joins TRBV5-5 and TRBJ1-6, with D uncertain. V gave up 0 bases and J gave up 9 bases, with 7 bases separating them. CDR1 is SGHKS, CDR2 YYEKEE, per germline (reference sequence). The CDR3 sequence is 13 residues long. The CDR3 region has the DNA TGTGCCAGCAGCTTGGAGCCCCTTTCACCCCTCCACTTT. Residues: CASSLEPLSPLHF.

This clonotype came up many times. The rearrangement uses TRBV5-6 and TRBJ2-2; D call uncertain. The CDR3 contains 12 residues. Germline assignment: CDR1 SGHDT and CDR2 YYEEEE. V lost 0 bases, J lost 8 bases, and 5 bases lay in between. CDR3 sequence: CASSLELGELFF. The CDR3 DNA reads as TGTGCCAGCAGCTTGGAACTGGGGGAGCTGTTTTTT.

The sample holds many counts of this clonotype. The CDR3 reads CASSATGWDEQYF. The CDR3 DNA reads TGTGCCAGCAGTGCAACAGGCTGGGACGAGCAGTACTTC. This chain connects TRBV2 to TRBJ2-7, with D maybe TRBD1 (5 bases). This CDR3 is built from 13 residues. V was shortened by 4 bases and J by 5 bases, with 12 bases between the two germline ends. The germline CDR1 and CDR2 sequences are SNHLY and FYNNEI. Full variable domain (outside the CDR3, taken from reference TRBV2 and TRBJ2-7): EPEVTQTPSHQVTQMGQEVILRCVPISNHLYFYWYRQILGQKVEFLVSFYNNEISEKSEIFDDQFSVERPDGSNFTLKIRSTKLEDSAMYFCASSATGWDEQYFGPGTRLTVT.

This clonotype has only one observation. A read error may be the cause here, since a much bigger clone is one base away. The V call is TRBV3-1, the J call TRBJ2-5, with D unresolved. The CDR3 extends over 15 amino acids. From germline, CDR1 is LGHDT and CDR2 YNNKEL (reference sequence). The V and J ends lost 3 bases and 1 base respectively, with 12 bases between them. The CDR3 sequence is CASSHQRWFQETQYF. DNA of the CDR3: TGTGCCAGCAGCCACCAGCGTTGGTTCCAAGAGACCCAGTACTTC.

This clonotype was counted ten times or more. The CDR3 protein is CASSGALEYEQYF. The CDR3 region has the DNA TGTGCCAGCAGCGGGGCGTTGGAATACGAGCAGTACTTC. V and J are TRBV11-2 and TRBJ2-7, with a possible D match to TRBD1 (5 bases). The germline gives CDR1 SGHAT, CDR2 FQNNGV. CDR3 length equals 13 residues. The V end lost 5 bases, the J end lost 4 bases, and 12 bases lay between the germline ends.

This clonotype was counted at least ten times. The genes are TRBV7-9 and TRBJ2-1; TRBD1 matches at 7 bases. Trimming removed 5 bases from V and 0 bases from J; junction bases left unmatched: 13. This CDR3 spans 18 amino acids. Germline V gene sequence: CDR1 SEHNR, CDR2 FQNEAQ (reference sequence). The DNA for the CDR3 is TGTGCCAGCAGCCCACATTCCTCAGGGGGTCTCTCCTACAATGAGCAGTTCTTC. Its translation is CASSPHSSGGLSYNEQFF.

The chain employs TRBV20-1 and TRBJ2-7; 8 bases fit TRBD2. The germline V gene has CDR1 DFQATT and CDR2 SNEGSKA (reference sequence). V gave up 1 base and J gave up 2 bases; unmatched junction bases: 7. CDR3 length: 15 amino acids. The CDR3 region is CSARGRRGVAYEQYF. The CDR3 region has the DNA TGCAGTGCTAGAGGTCGGCGGGGGGTAGCCTACGAGCAGTACTTC.

This clonotype was counted at least ten times. The chain couples TRBV10-2 to TRBJ2-7, with D perhaps assigned TRBD1 or TRBD2 (5 bases each). The length of the CDR3 is 11 residues. V lost 8 bases to trimming and J lost 1 base, with 6 bases between them. Per the germline V gene, CDR1 is WSHSY and CDR2 is SAAADI. The CDR3 nucleotides are TGCGCCAGCGGGGGATCCTACGAGCAGTACTTC. Its translation is CASGGSYEQYF.

This clonotype has ten or more counts. V usage is TRBV20-1 and J usage is TRBJ2-1; 10 bases map to TRBD2. CDR1 and CDR2 from the germline V gene are DFQATT and SNEGSKA (reference sequence). CDR3 length: 15 residues. The V segment lost 0 bases and the J segment 8 bases; nucleotides outside the gene matches: 7. The CDR3 protein is CSARDLERGGYEQFF. CDR3 in DNA: TGCAGTGCTAGAGATTTGGAGCGGGGGGGCTATGAGCAGTTCTTC.

This clonotype was seen at least ten times. The chain uses TRBV29-1 and TRBJ2-7; D is undetermined. The germline V and J ends were trimmed by 6 bases and 0 bases, with 12 bases remaining between them. This CDR3 contains 13 residues. The germline gives CDR1 SQVTM, CDR2 ANQGSEA. The CDR3 protein is CSVAETASYEQYF. Written as DNA, the CDR3 is TGCAGCGTGGCTGAGACTGCCTCCTACGAGCAGTACTTC.

This clonotype has a count of ten or more. V gene TRBV19 combines with J gene TRBJ1-4; D not certain. V lost 10 bases, J lost 0 bases, and 3 bases lay in between. The CDR3 length is 11 residues. Per germline, CDR1 LNHDA and CDR2 SQIVND (reference sequence). CDR3 sequence reads: CATATNEKLFF. CDR3 DNA: TGTGCCACCGCAACTAATGAAAAACTGTTTTTT.

This clonotype was detected ten times or more. V usage is TRBV5-1 and J usage is TRBJ2-7; D remains unclear. The CDR3 length is 15 residues. The germline V gene has CDR1 SGHRS and CDR2 YFSETQ. Trimming cost V 4 bases and J 2 bases, with 16 bases left between them. CDR3: CASSVTNKPTYEQYF. CDR3 sequence (DNA): TGCGCCAGCAGCGTAACGAATAAACCGACCTACGAGCAGTACTTC.

This clonotype was picked up many times. V is TRBV6-1 and J is TRBJ1-5, with D unresolved. The CDR3 is 14 amino acids. The V and J ends lost 5 bases and 4 bases respectively, with 12 bases between them. Germline V gene lookup returns CDR1 MNHNS and CDR2 SASEGT. In nucleotides, the CDR3 is TGTGCCAGCAGTCCGGTGGTTTGGAATCAGCCCCAGCATTTT. Its protein is CASSPVVWNQPQHF.

This clonotype was seen many times. The chain employs TRBV19 and TRBJ1-1; D uncertain. Germline CDR1 LNHDA, CDR2 SQIVND (reference sequence). V was pared by 2 bases and J by 0 bases, with 22 bases between. CDR3 length equals 19 residues. The CDR3 protein is CASSISLGTVGDLNTEAFF. The DNA of the CDR3 is TGTGCCAGTAGTATATCTTTAGGCACAGTAGGTGACCTGAACACTGAAGCTTTCTTT.

The sample holds many counts of this clonotype. V and J are TRBV4-1 and TRBJ2-7, with 7 bases aligning to TRBD2. This CDR3 contains 15 residues. Germline V gives CDR1 MGHRA, CDR2 YSYEKL. Losses at the gene ends were 2 bases for V and 4 bases for J; bases not matched to a gene: 8. The DNA of the CDR3 is TGCGCCAGCAGCCAAAATGGGGAGGGATCATACGAGCAGTACTTC. Protein: CASSQNGEGSYEQYF.

This clonotype was picked up many times. V and J are TRBV28 and TRBJ1-4, with D unresolved. The CDR3 is 10 amino acids. In germline, CDR1 is MDHEN, CDR2 SYDVKM. V lost 8 bases to trimming and J lost 8 bases, with 6 bases between them. CDR3 protein: CASGSEKLFF. The CDR3 DNA reads as TGTGCCAGCGGCTCGGAAAAACTGTTTTTT.

This clonotype was picked up many times. V is TRBV6-5 and J is TRBJ2-1; 10 nucleotides align to TRBD1. This CDR3 is built from 13 residues. The V gene end was trimmed by 5 bases and the J gene end by 9 bases; junction bases not matched to a gene: 4. Germline loops: CDR1 MNHEY, CDR2 SVGAGI. CDR3 nucleotide sequence: TGTGCCAGCAGTCGACAGGGGGCCGTTGAGCAGTTCTTC. This codes for CASSRQGAVEQFF.

This clonotype has only a few counts. The V call is TRBV20-1, the J call TRBJ2-5, with TRBD2 matching over 10 bases. CDR3 length: 15 residues. V was pared by 6 bases and J by 2 bases, with 9 bases of the junction left unmatched. The V gene's germline CDR1 is DFQATT and CDR2 SNEGSKA (reference sequence). CDR3 coding DNA: TGCAGTGCCCACCAAGCGGGGGGGCTGCAAGAGACCCAGTACTTC. This codes for CSAHQAGGLQETQYF.

This clonotype was recorded many times. The chain employs TRBV11-2 and TRBJ1-1, with 8 bases fitting TRBD1. J was trimmed by 5 bases and V by 3 bases; bases with no gene match: 5. CDR1 and CDR2 (germline): SGHAT, FQNNGV. This CDR3 is built from 14 residues. The DNA of the CDR3 is TGTGCCAGCAGCTTCCTAGGACAGGGAACTGAAGCTTTCTTT. Amino acid sequence: CASSFLGQGTEAFF.